This TCR beta chain was recovered during a study of post-analysis software for immune sequencing data. Study in general: Clinical courses comprised relapsing-remitting, secondary progressive and progressive-relapsing multiple sclerosis. Study results and caveats: Multiple sclerosis patients had significantly lower normalized Chao1 diversity than controls. F-measure co-clustering was strong for batch-matched samples. Roughly five TRBV segments, including TRBV5-6, TRBV5-1 and TRBV20-1, were more frequent in patients than controls.

With regard to this clonotype: Its matching antigen is unknown.

Unique molecular identifiers tagged the TCR beta cDNA libraries. Around 500,000 cDNA molecules were obtained per 1 to 10 million input T cells. TCRdb re-called the PCR reads through MiXCR, storing one row per CDR3 protein. Of around 700,000 distinct CDR3 sequences in the sample, approximately 60% were seen once. This CDR3 contains 12 residues. Trimming stripped 4 bases from V and 2 bases from J, with 5 bases between. Germline CDR1 and CDR2: SEHNR and FQNEAQ (reference sequence). This TCR came from a girl between 2 and 10 years old with multiple sclerosis. The V call is TRBV7-9, the J call TRBJ2-5; D remains ambiguous. Sequenced sample: blood. As DNA, the CDR3 is TGTGCCAGCAGCTCGTTTCAAGAGACCCAGTACTTC. Translation gives CASSSFQETQYF.